Each of the 13 T cell receptor beta chains below was sequenced from the same sample in a study of T cells after yellow fever vaccination. MiXCR was run by TCRdb on the 5' RACE reads, yielding one entry per CDR3 protein. The sample comprises a few hundred thousand distinct CDR3 sequences, over 15% of which are singletons, and 15% to 20% rests with the top ten. The sample here was PBMCs, taken before the yellow fever booster vaccination. The receptor source for this set is a man between 18 and 35 years old who received the YFV17D yellow fever vaccine.

The gene calls are TRBV7-2 and TRBJ2-7, with TRBD1 matching 10 bases. Germline V gene sequence: CDR1 SGHTA, CDR2 FQGNSA. Losses at the gene ends were 4 bases for V and 3 bases for J; bases not matched to a gene: 6. This CDR3 comprises 15 residues. DNA of the CDR3: TGTGCCAGCAGCTCCGGGACAGGGGCCTTCTACGAGCAGTACGTC. Protein sequence: CASSSGTGAFYEQYV.

This chain uses TRBV5-1 with TRBJ1-1; D unclear. The CDR3 totals 14 residues. Germline V CDR1 and CDR2: SGHRS, YFSETQ. V lost 4 bases and J lost 1, with 11 bases in between. The CDR3 DNA follows: TGCGCCAGCAGCGCCTGGGCCGGGAACACTGAAGCTTTCTTT. Translating it yields CASSAWAGNTEAFF. The full variable domain, its missing parts supplied by reference TRBV5-1 and TRBJ1-1, is KAGVTQTPRYLIKTRGQQVTLSCSPISGHRSVSWYQQTPGQGLQFLFEYFSETQRNKGNFPGRFSGRQFSNSRSEMNVSTLELGDSALYLCASSAWAGNTEAFFGQGTRLTVV.

J is TRBJ2-2 and V is TRBV4-3; D might be TRBD1 (5 bases). Deletions cut 0 bases from V and 4 bases from J, with 9 bases between. This CDR3 is built from 15 residues. CDR1 and CDR2 (germline): LGHNA, YSLEER. The CDR3 region is CASSQDPQGTGELFF. CDR3 sequence (DNA): TGCGCCAGCAGCCAAGATCCCCAGGGCACCGGGGAGCTGTTTTTT.

In this sample, this clonotype turned up a few times. J is TRBJ2-2 and V is TRBV6-5, with TRBD1 matching over 11 bases. The J segment lost 5 bases and the V segment lost 6 bases, leaving 5 bases of the junction unmatched. This CDR3 contains 15 residues. Germline lookup yields CDR1 MNHEY and CDR2 SVGAGI. This CDR3 reads CASSWTGGRTGELFF. In DNA form, the CDR3 reads TGTGCCAGCAGCTGGACAGGGGGCAGGACCGGGGAGCTGTTTTTT.

There are many counts of this clonotype. V gene TRBV7-9 combines with J gene TRBJ1-1, with D unresolved. CDR3 length: 12 amino acids. Trimming removed 6 bases from V and 8 bases from J, with 13 bases in between. Germline values: CDR1 SEHNR, CDR2 FQNEAQ (reference sequence). The CDR3 sequence is CASSRVVAEAFF. CDR3 DNA sequence: TGTGCCAGCAGTCGTGTGGTGGCCGAAGCTTTCTTT. The full variable domain, in which reference TRBV7-9 and TRBJ1-1 provide the parts outside the CDR3, is DTGVSQNPRHKITKRGQNVTFRCDPISEHNRLYWYRQTLGQGPEFLTYFQNEAQLEKSRLLSDRFSAERPKGSFSTLEIQRTEQGDSAMYLCASSRVVAEAFFGQGTRLTVV.

This clonotype was picked up a small number of times. The chain recombines TRBV4-3 with TRBJ2-1; tentatively, D is TRBD2 (5 bases). The V end lost 0 bases, the J end lost 7 bases, and 19 bases lay between the germline ends. The CDR3 is made up of 17 amino acids. Germline CDR1 is LGHNA and CDR2 is YSLEER. The CDR3 coding sequence is TGCGCCAGCAGCCAAGACCTGCTCGGGCCAGGAGGAAATGAGCAGTTCTTC. Translating it yields CASSQDLLGPGGNEQFF.

Comments on this clonotype: Germline and junction disagree at one end, which may indicate a read error. The chain employs TRBV7-7 and TRBJ2-2; D gene unclear. The CDR3 runs 14 residues. The germline CDR1 and CDR2 sequences are SSHAT and FNYEAQ (reference sequence). This chain's CDR3 is CASSLVKDTGELFF. CDR3 nucleotide sequence: TGTGCTAGCAGCTTAGTTAAGGATACCGGGGAGCTGTTTTTT.

This clonotype was counted a few times. The V call is TRBV24-1, the J call TRBJ2-3; possibly TRBD1 for D (6 bases). The CDR3 length is 16 residues. V lost 5 bases and J lost 0, with 14 bases in between. Germline CDR1 is KGHDR and CDR2 is SFDVKD. This CDR3 is CATSAPGTPSTDTQYF. The CDR3, as DNA: TGTGCCACCAGTGCCCCCGGGACACCAAGCACAGATACGCAGTATTTT.

V usage is TRBV6-5 and J usage is TRBJ2-5; TRBD2 aligns across 7 bases. This CDR3 contains 16 residues. From germline, CDR1 is MNHEY and CDR2 SVGAGI. Germline trimming cut 7 bases from V and 5 bases from J; bases unmatched to any gene: 16. The CDR3 DNA is TGTGCCAGCACCGACAGCGCGGCGGGGGTCAGTGAGACCCAGTACTTC. Its protein product is CASTDSAAGVSETQYF.

This clonotype was observed a few times. The rearrangement joins TRBV20-1 to TRBJ1-1, with 9 bases lining up with TRBD1. The CDR3 has 15 amino acids. Per the germline V gene, CDR1 is DFQATT and CDR2 is SNEGSKA (reference sequence). The junction had 8 bases not matched to a gene; V was cut back by 4 bases and J by 2 bases. In nucleotides, the CDR3 is TGCAGTGCTAATGACAGGGGGGGCTCCAACACTGAAGCTTTCTTT. Translating gives CSANDRGGSNTEAFF.

This clonotype has only a few counts. The chain links TRBV4-1 to TRBJ2-5, with D possibly TRBD1 on 6 matching bases. Between the trimmed V and J ends, which lost 4 bases and 5 bases, there was a span of 26 bases. Germline CDR1 is MGHRA and CDR2 is YSYEKL. The CDR3 has 18 amino acids. This CDR3 reads CASSPRTTNRAQLETQYF. Here the CDR3 DNA reads TGCGCCAGCAGCCCCAGAACGACAAACAGGGCCCAACTGGAGACCCAGTACTTC.

This clonotype occurred a few times. The V gene is TRBV6-5, the J gene TRBJ1-3; TRBD1 might be the D (5 bases). Trimming removed 6 bases at V and 0 bases at J, with 21 bases between. CDR1 and CDR2 (germline): MNHEY, SVGAGI. The CDR3 is 18 amino acids. This chain's CDR3 is CASSQTETYYYSGNTIYF. The CDR3 bases are TGTGCCAGCAGCCAGACAGAGACTTACTACTACTCTGGAAACACCATATATTTT.

This clonotype was counted only a few times. The gene calls are TRBV4-3 and TRBJ2-7, with 7 positions matching TRBD2. Germline CDR1 LGHNA, CDR2 YSLEER. J lost 2 bases, V lost 4 bases, and 5 bases had no gene match. The CDR3 length is 14 residues. CDR3 in amino acids: CASSRKRGAYEQYF. CDR3 DNA: TGCGCCAGCAGCCGGAAGCGGGGAGCCTACGAGCAGTACTTC.